The sequence of this T cell receptor beta chain was determined in a study of cytomegalovirus exposure and HLA in healthy donors. Donors were nominally healthy when sampled, though unrecorded immune exposures were likely. This clone was seen a few times. Its specificity is not known. Findings and caveats of the study: Highly shared variants forming one cluster were likely a sequencing artifact.

CDR3 length equals 16 residues. The V segment lost 1 base and the J segment 1 base; nucleotides outside the gene matches: 3. The germline CDR1 and CDR2 sequences are MGHRA and YSYEKL. 13 Jbeta primers and 60 Vbeta primers were used for the PCR. This table comes from immunoSEQ multiplex PCR, and its TCRdb copy is limited to in-frame clones, with some not included. Among roughly 100,000 clones, roughly 12% were seen once, and the ten largest hold about 16%. The sample comprised PBMCs. This rearrangement joins TRBV4-1 to TRBJ2-3, with 9 nucleotides matching TRBD1. This TCR derives from a man aged 35-49 years in good health and CMV-seropositive. The CDR3 DNA follows: TGCGCCAGCAGCCAAGCCCGGGACAGGGGCACAGATACGCAGTATTTT. The encoded protein is CASSQARDRGTDTQYF.